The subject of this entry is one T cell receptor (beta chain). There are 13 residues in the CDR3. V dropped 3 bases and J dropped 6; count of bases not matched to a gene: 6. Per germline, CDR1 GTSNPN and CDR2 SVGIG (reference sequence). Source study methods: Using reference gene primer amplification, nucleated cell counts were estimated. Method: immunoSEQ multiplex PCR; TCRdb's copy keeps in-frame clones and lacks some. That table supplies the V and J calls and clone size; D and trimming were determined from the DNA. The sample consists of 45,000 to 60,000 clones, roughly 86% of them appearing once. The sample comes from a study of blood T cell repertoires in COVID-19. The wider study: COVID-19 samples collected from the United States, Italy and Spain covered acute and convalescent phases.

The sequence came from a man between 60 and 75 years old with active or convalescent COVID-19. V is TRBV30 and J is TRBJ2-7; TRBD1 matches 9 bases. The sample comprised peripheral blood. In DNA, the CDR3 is TGTGCCTGGAGAATAACAGGGGGCGGCGAGCAGTACTTC. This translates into CAWRITGGGEQYF.